This note documents a single T cell receptor (beta chain) sequence. It has no known antigen specificity. No much larger clone exists at a distance of one base, and base qualities are not known. Genomic DNA served as template for TCR beta VDJ combination and CDR3 sequence profiling. TCR repertoire sequencing was run on an Illumina HiSeq 2000. The authors' analysis ran thus. TRBV/TRBJ rearrangement plots, CDR3 size and DJ length profiles, and Simpson's diversity index were used to evaluate the repertoires. Whichever DNA sequence was most abundant in the deep sequencing data was defined as the immunodominant clone. CDR3 amino acid sequences were screened for sharing across subjects and compared with published repertoires and the VDJdb database. TCRdb reworked the public reads: Q25 trimming with fastp, MiXCR clone assembly, productive beta chains retained. CDR3 protein sequences are deduplicated, and each keeps its most common genes and DNA. The V and J calls were not made by the authors but by TCRdb's processing. This sample is represented by some 210,000 distinct CDR3 sequences; approximately 57% of them were singletons. Approximately 32% of the sample rests with the top ten.

TCR repertoires of sorted CD4+ and CD8+ blood T cells from severe aplastic anemia patients and healthy subjects were deep-sequenced in the study. Ficoll-Paque density gradient centrifugation was used to isolate peripheral blood mononuclear cells. Before DNA extraction, CD4+ and CD8+ T cells were sorted with FACS or magnetic beads. The entry originates in a study of CD8+CD57+ T cells in acquired aplastic anemia (dated by TCRdb to the late 2010s). In terms of the full investigation: A mean of around 3 ug of DNA, ranging from roughly 0.18 to 30 ug, was extracted from sorted CD4+ and CD8+ cells. An average of approximately 10 million reads for CD4+ cells and 11 million to 12 million reads for CD8+ cells was obtained from healthy donor samples. What the work shows at the level of the full study, not this receptor alone: Although some 28 CD8+ CDR3 sequences were shared by patients and controls, these sequences appeared highly expressed in patients and within the immunodominant clones of patients. Between patients and healthy controls, no significant difference in CD8+ Simpson's diversity was found (P=0.060).

Cut back by 4 bases and 6 bases, the V and J ends lie 13 bases apart. Spanning cysteine to phenylalanine, the CDR3 consists of 13 amino acids. Only the CDR3 DNA is retained, 39 bases long and in frame from the first base. CDR1 and CDR2, looked up from the germline V gene (reference sequence), are LGHDT and YNNKEL. The rearrangement combines TRBV3-1 with TRBJ2-7, with a weak D call of TRBD2 (6 bases match). Sequencing used sorted CD4+, CD8+, or CD8+CD57+ T cells (not recorded which) from PBMCs. This sequence originates from a human donor in good health. The nucleotide sequence is given as TGTGCCAGCAGCCTCAACTCGGAGGGCGAGCAGTACTTC. Translated, it gives CASSLNSEGEQYF.